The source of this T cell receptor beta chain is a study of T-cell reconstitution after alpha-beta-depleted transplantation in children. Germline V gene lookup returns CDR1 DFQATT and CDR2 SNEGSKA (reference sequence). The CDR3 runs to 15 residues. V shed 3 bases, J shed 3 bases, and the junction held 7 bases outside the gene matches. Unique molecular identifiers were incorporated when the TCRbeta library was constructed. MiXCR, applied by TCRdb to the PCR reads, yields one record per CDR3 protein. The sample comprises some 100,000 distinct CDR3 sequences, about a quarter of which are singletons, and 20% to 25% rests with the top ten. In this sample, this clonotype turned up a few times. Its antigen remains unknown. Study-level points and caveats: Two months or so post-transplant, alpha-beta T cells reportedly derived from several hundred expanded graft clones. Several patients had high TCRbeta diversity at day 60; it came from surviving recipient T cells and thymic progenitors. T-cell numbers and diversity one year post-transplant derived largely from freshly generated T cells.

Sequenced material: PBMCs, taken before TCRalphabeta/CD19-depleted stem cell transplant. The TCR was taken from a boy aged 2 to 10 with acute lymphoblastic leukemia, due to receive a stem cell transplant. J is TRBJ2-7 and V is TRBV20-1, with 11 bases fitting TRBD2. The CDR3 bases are TGCAGTGCTAGGGGACTAGCGGAGGGAAACTACGAGCAGTACTTC. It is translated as CSARGLAEGNYEQYF.